Listed here are 4 T cell receptor beta chains from one sample, sequenced in a study of molecular identifiers for immune sequencing clone quantification. MiXCR, applied by TCRdb to the PCR reads, yields one record per CDR3 protein. The sample lists roughly 320,000 distinct CDR3 sequences, roughly 23% occurring once. The sequenced sample consisted of naive CD8+ T cells from blood, with Jurkat cell RNA spiked in. Subset specified: FACS-sorted CD8+CD4-CCR7+CD45RA+ naive T cells. These receptors were collected from a human donor in good health. Some libraries in this study had Jurkat cell RNA spiked in.

This clonotype was observed at least ten times. The chain joins TRBV12-3 or TRBV12-4 to TRBJ1-2; D may be TRBD1 (5 bases). The CDR3 is made up of 14 amino acids. Trimming removed 5 bases from V and 10 bases from J, with 20 bases in between. Written as DNA, the CDR3 is TGTGCCAGCAGTATAGTGGGGCCCCGGTCCGACTACACCTTC. Translated: CASSIVGPRSDYTF.

On this clonotype: This may stem from a read error, because a much larger clone lies one nucleotide away. The chain has TRBV24-1 and TRBJ2-7; D is uncertain. CDR1 and CDR2 from the germline V gene are KGHDR and SFDVKD. V was pared by 8 bases and J by 3 bases, with 16 bases between. The CDR3 contains 14 residues. CDR3 DNA: TGTGCCACCAATGCTGGCAGGCAGAACTACGAGCAGTACTTC. Translated: CATNAGRQNYEQYF.

This clonotype was detected many times. In nucleotides, the CDR3 is TGCAGCGTTGAAGTCCCCGGGACTCCGTGGGAGCAGTACTTC. Protein product: CSVEVPGTPWEQYF. V is TRBV29-1 and J is TRBJ2-7, with D possibly matching TRBD2 (6 bases). Trimming shortened V by 1 base and J by 7 bases, and 17 bases separated the two germline ends. The CDR3 spans 14 residues. The germline V gene encodes CDR1 SQVTM and CDR2 ANQGSEA.

This clonotype was picked up many times. The CDR3 DNA sequence: TGTGCCAGCACCCCCCCATCTGGAAACACCATATATTTT. Translation: CASTPPSGNTIYF. The gene calls are TRBV6-5 and TRBJ1-3; D is uncertain. This CDR3 has 13 residues. From germline, CDR1 is MNHEY and CDR2 SVGAGI. Deletions cut 7 bases from V and 1 base from J, with 8 bases between.